This T cell receptor beta chain was observed in a study of a mutant IDH1 vaccine in newly diagnosed glioma. Study-wide background: Males made up approximately 62% and females roughly 38% of treated patients, whose mean age was roughly 40 years. Study-level points and caveats: Of all patients, about 94% showed vaccine-induced immune responses.

The table came from immunoSEQ multiplex PCR; TCRdb's copy has only in-frame clones and leaves some out. The sample records just over 35,000 clones, under 90% being singletons. Time point given: week 11, during vaccination. Topical imiquimod was applied with each vaccine dose, which held 300 ug of mutant IDH1 20-mer peptide. There are 14 residues in the CDR3. Trimming removed 5 bases at V and 5 bases at J, with 16 bases between. Germline values: CDR1 SGHNT, CDR2 YYREEE (reference sequence). Comment on this clone: Its specificity is not known.

Source: peripheral blood mononuclear cells (PBMCs), taken from a glioma patient whose treatment included an IDH1 peptide vaccine. The chain has TRBV5-4 and TRBJ1-2; D not certain. The origin of this receptor is a woman younger than 45 with glioma. Some clones in this sample may be carry-over from other donors' samples. CDR3: CASSSQSWMYGYTF. The CDR3 DNA reads as TGTGCCAGCAGTTCGCAAAGCTGGATGTATGGCTACACCTTC.